This T cell receptor beta chain came from a study of PD-1 blockade in classical Hodgkin lymphoma. Notes on this clone: The antigen remains unidentified.

Every patient had relapsed following autologous stem cell transplantation, and cohorts differed in brentuximab vedotin exposure. The method was immunoSEQ multiplex PCR; TCRdb's version includes in-frame clones alone and lacks a portion of them. The top ten hold around a sixth of the sample, which has around 20,000 clones, roughly 75% seen once. Germline V lookup: CDR1 LNHDA, CDR2 SQIVND (reference sequence). CDR3 size: 14 residues. Trimming shortened V by 5 bases and J by 4 bases, and 12 bases separated the two germline ends. Study observations and caveats: Any patient who commenced nivolumab under 1 year after ASCT was excluded.

The chain recombines TRBV19 with TRBJ1-5, with D possibly being TRBD1 (5 bases). Sequencing was performed on peripheral blood mononuclear cells (PBMCs), taken before the second cycle of nivolumab. This TCR derives from a human donor with classical Hodgkin lymphoma. In nucleotides, the CDR3 is TGTGCCAGTAGTGGGCTTGGGGGGAATCAGCCCCAGCATTTT. Amino acids: CASSGLGGNQPQHF.